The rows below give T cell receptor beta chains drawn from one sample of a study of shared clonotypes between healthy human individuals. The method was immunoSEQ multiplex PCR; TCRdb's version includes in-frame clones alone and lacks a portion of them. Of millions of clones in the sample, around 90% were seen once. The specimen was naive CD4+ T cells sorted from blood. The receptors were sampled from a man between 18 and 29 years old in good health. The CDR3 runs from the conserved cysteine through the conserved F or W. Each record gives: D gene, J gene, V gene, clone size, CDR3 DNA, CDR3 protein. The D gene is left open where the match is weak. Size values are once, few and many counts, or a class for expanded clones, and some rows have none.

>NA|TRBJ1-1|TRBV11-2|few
TGTGCCAGCAGCTCCATATCCCGACGGGAGGGTTGGGCTGAAGCTTTCTTT
CASSSISRREGWAEAFF
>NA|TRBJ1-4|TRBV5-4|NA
TGTGCCAGCAGCGACCAGGCCAACCCAACTAATGAAAAACTGTTTTTT
CASSDQANPTNEKLFF
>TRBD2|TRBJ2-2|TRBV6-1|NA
TGTGCCAGCAGGGCCCGACTAGCGGGAGAAGGGGAGCTGTTTTTT
CASRARLAGEGELFF
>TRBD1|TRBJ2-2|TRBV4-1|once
TGCGCCAGCAGCCCCGCGACAGGGGTCACCGGGGAGCTGTTTTTT
CASSPATGVTGELFF
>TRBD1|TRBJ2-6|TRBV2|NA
TGTGCCAGCAGAGTGAGGACAGGCCTTTCTGGGGCCAACGTCCTGACTTTC
CASRVRTGLSGANVLTF
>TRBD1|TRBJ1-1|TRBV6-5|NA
TGTGCCAGCAGGACAGGGCCGAACACTGAAGCTTTCTTT
CASRTGPNTEAFF
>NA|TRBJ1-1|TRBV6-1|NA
TGTGCCAGCAGTGAAGGTACTGCCCCCACTGAAGCTTTCTTT
CASSEGTAPTEAFF
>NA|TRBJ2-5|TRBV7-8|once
TGTGCCAGCAGCTTAAAAGGGGGACGAGAGACCCAGTACTTC
CASSLKGGRETQYF
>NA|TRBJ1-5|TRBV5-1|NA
TGCGCCAGCAGCTTGGGACAGGAAAATCAGCCCCAGCATTTT
CASSLGQENQPQHF
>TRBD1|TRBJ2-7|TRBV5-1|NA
TGCGCCAGCAGCTTGGGGGGGACAGGAGCCTACGAGCAGTACTTC
CASSLGGTGAYEQYF
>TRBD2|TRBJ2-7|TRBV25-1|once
TGTGCCCCCAAAGCGGGACCTTTCTACGAGCAGTACTTC
CAPKAGPFYEQYF
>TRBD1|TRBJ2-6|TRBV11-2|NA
TGTGCCAGCAGCTTAGAGAGGACAGGGCCTGGGGCCAACGTCCTGACTTTC
CASSLERTGPGANVLTF
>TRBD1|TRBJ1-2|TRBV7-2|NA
TGTGCCAGCAGCGGACAGGGGATGTATGGCTACACCTTC
CASSGQGMYGYTF
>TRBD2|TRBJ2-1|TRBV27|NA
TGTGCCAGCAGTCTGCTCACTAGCGGACCTTACAATGAGCAGTTCTTC
CASSLLTSGPYNEQFF
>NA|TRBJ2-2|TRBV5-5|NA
TGTGCCAGCAGCCGGGATTGGAGGAGCCCGAACACCGGGGAGCTGTTTTTT
CASSRDWRSPNTGELFF
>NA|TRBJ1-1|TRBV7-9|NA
TGTGCCAGCAGCTTAGCGCTTAGATGGGACACTGAAGCTTTCTTT
CASSLALRWDTEAFF
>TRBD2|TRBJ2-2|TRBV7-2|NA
TGTGCCAGCAGCTTATGGACTAGCGGGAGCACCGGGGAGCTGTTTTTT
CASSLWTSGSTGELFF
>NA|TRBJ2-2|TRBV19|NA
TGTGCCAGTAGTATCGGGAGTGGCACCGGGGAGCTGTTTTTT
CASSIGSGTGELFF
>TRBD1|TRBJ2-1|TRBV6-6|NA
TGTGCCAGCAGTTACAGGGGGCGAGAGGAGCAGTTCTTC
CASSYRGREEQFF
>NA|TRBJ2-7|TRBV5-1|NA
TGCGCCAGCAGCAGATTTCAGGGGCCCTACGAGCAGTACTTC
CASSRFQGPYEQYF
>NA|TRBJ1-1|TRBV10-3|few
TGTGCCATCAGTGCCGGACCGACTGAAGCTTTCTTT
CAISAGPTEAFF
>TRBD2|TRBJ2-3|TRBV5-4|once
TGTGCCAGCAGCTTAACTAGCGGCACAGATACGCAGTATTTT
CASSLTSGTDTQYF
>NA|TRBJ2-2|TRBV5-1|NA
TGCGCCAGCTACCCATCACCCGGGCCAAACACCGGGGAGCTGTTTTTT
CASYPSPGPNTGELFF
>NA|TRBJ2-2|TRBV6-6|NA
TGTGCCAGCAGCCGGGCGAACACCGGGGAGCTGTTTTTT
CASSRANTGELFF
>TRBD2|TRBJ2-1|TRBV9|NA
TGTGCCAGCAGCGTAATACCAGCGGGAGACAATGAGCAGTTCTTC
CASSVIPAGDNEQFF
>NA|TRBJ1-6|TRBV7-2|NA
TGTGCCAGCAGCTTAAGGACATCGTATAATTCACCCCTCCACTTT
CASSLRTSYNSPLHF
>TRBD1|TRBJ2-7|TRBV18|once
TGTGCCAGCTCACCAAAGGCGGCCGGGACAGGGTTCTACGAGCAGTACTTC
CASSPKAAGTGFYEQYF
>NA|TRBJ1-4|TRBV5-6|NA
TGTGCCAGCAGTACTGGTCGGAACAAGGCTAATGAAAAACTGTTTTTT
CASSTGRNKANEKLFF
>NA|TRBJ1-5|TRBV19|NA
TGTGCCAGTAGTATAATGGAAGGCAATCAGCCCCAGCATTTT
CASSIMEGNQPQHF
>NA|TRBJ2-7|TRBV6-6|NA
TGTGCCAGCAGCCCAAATGGGCAGTTCTACGAGCAGTACTTC
CASSPNGQFYEQYF
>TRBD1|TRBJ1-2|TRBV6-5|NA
TGTGCCAGCAGTTATGGGGTCGGGACAGGGAATGGCTACACCTTC
CASSYGVGTGNGYTF
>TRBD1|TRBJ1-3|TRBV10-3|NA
TGTGCCATCAATTCCGGGACAGGGGGCGCCGGTGGCACCATATATTTT
CAINSGTGGAGGTIYF
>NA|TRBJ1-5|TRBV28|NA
TGTGCCAGCAGTTTATTGGCGGGGTTTGGCAATCAGCCCCAGCATTTT
CASSLLAGFGNQPQHF
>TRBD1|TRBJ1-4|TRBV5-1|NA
TGCGCCAGCAGCTCGTGGCAGACAGGGGTCGGGACTAATGAAAAACTGTTTTTT
CASSSWQTGVGTNEKLFF
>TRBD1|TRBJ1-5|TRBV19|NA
TGTGCCAGTAGTAGGGACAGTAATAGCAATCAGCCCCAGCATTTT
CASSRDSNSNQPQHF
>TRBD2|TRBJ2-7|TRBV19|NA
TGTGCCAGTAGGGACGGCGGGGGGTCCCTCGAGCAGTACTTC
CASRDGGGSLEQYF
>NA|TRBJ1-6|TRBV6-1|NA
TGTGCCAGCAGTGAAGCGAGGGTCCCCAATTCACCCCTCCACTTT
CASSEARVPNSPLHF
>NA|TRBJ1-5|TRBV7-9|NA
TGTGCCAGCAGCTCCGTGCGTGGGGGAAGGGAAGGTCAGCCCCAGCATTTT
CASSSVRGGREGQPQHF
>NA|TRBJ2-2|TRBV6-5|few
TGTGCCAGCAGTTACTCGACGGGGCGCGAGCTGTTTTTT
CASSYSTGRELFF
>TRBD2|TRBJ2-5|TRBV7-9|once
TGTGCCAGCAGCTTAGGACCAGCGGGGGACCAAGAGACCCAGTACTTC
CASSLGPAGDQETQYF
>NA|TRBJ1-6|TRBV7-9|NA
TGTGCCAGCAGCTTAACGGAATATAATTCACCCCTCCACTTT
CASSLTEYNSPLHF
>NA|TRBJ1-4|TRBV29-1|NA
TGCAGCGTTCAACCGCCGGGGGAAAAACTGTTTTTT
CSVQPPGEKLFF
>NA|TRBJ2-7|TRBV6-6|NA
TGTGCCAGCAGCCGCACCTACGAGCAGTACTTC
CASSRTYEQYF
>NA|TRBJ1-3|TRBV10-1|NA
TGCGCCAGCAGGCCCGACAGGCTTGGAAACACCATATATTTT
CASRPDRLGNTIYF
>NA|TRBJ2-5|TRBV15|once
TGTGCCACCAGCACCTCTAAAGGGGGGCGAGAGACCCAGTACTTC
CATSTSKGGRETQYF
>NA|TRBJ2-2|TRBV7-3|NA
TGTGCCAGCAGCTTACGGGGAAGTGGGACCGGGGAGCTGTTTTTT
CASSLRGSGTGELFF
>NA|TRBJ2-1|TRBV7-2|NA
TGTGCCAGCAGGCTGGCTGGGGGTAGCTCCTACAATGAGCAGTTCTTC
CASRLAGGSSYNEQFF
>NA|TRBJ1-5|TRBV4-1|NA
TGCGCCAGCAGCCAAGTAGGGGATCATCAGCCCCAGCATTTT
CASSQVGDHQPQHF
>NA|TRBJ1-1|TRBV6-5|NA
TGTGCCAGCACCCAGGGAACTGAAGCTTTCTTT
CASTQGTEAFF
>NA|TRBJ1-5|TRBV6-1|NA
TGTGCCAGCAGGGGGGACGGCTGGCCTCAGCATTTT
CASRGDGWPQHF
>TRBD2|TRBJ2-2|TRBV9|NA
TGTGCCAGCAGCGTTGGGGGGACTAGCGGGAGGGCGTCCGGGGAGCTGTTTTTT
CASSVGGTSGRASGELFF
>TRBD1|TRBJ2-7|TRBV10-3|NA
TGTGCCATCAGTGTAGGACAGGGTGGGAGCGAGCAGTACTTC
CAISVGQGGSEQYF
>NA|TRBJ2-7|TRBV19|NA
TGTGCCAGTAGTAGCTGGGGGGCAGGGGGAACCTACGAGCAGTACTTC
CASSSWGAGGTYEQYF